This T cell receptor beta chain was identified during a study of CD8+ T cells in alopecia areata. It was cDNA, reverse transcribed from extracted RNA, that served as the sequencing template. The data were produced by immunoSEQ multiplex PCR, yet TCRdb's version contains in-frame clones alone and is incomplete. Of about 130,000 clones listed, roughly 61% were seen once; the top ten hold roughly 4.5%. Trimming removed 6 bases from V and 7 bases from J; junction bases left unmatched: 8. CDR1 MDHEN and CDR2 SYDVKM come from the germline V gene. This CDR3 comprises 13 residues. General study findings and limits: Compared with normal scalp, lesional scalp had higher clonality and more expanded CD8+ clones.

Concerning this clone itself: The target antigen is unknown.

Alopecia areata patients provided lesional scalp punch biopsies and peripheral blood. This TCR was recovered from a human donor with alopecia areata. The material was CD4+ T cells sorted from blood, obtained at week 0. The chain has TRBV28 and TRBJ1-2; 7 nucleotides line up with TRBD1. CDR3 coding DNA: TGTGCCAGCAGAAGACAGGGCAGGGGTGGCTACACCTTC. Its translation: CASRRQGRGGYTF.